One T cell receptor (beta chain) is described in this entry. It has no known antigen specificity. It has no much larger one-base neighbor in the sample; base qualities were not kept. The trial excluded patients who had a history of autoimmune disease or were on systemic immunosuppression. Peripheral blood for TCR sequencing was collected from all dose cohorts at baseline, on cycle 4 day 1, and on cycle 7 day 1. Samples came from an open-label, multicenter, first-in-human phase I dose-escalation trial of ivuxolimab. Adults with locally advanced or metastatic melanoma, renal cell, hepatocellular, or head and neck squamous cell carcinoma were enrolled in the trial. Before TCR sequencing, CD4+ T cells and CD8+ T cells were sorted from peripheral blood as separate populations. The CDR3 goes from the cysteine to the phenylalanine over 17 residues. Only the CDR3 region is kept as DNA, spanning 51 bases read in frame from base 1. CDR1 is given as SGHNT and CDR2 as YYREEE, both from the germline V gene (reference sequence). Trimming accounts for 1 base at V and 9 bases at J, while the number of junction bases matched to no gene is 7.

For sequencing of the TCRbeta CDR3 region, genomic DNA was extracted from the sorted cells. The immunoSEQ Assay was used for sequencing of TCRbeta CDR3 regions. TCRdb took over this immuneACCESS table, retaining in-frame rearrangements with V and J assigned. Such tables are incomplete; in checked studies, under half of the missing clones stem from an unresolved V gene, and the remainder is unexplained. The sample table contains approximately 61,000 clones; only one count was recorded for approximately 78% of them. The biggest ten clones account for more than 1.5% of the sample. These data originate in a study of OX40 agonist ivuxolimab in advanced cancers. Turning to the overall study: Ivuxolimab was an agonistic, fully human IgG2 monoclonal antibody directed against OX40 (CD134), a costimulatory receptor. Intravenous ivuxolimab was administered to patients every 2 weeks at six dose levels: 0.01, 0.1, 0.3, 1.5, 3 and 10 mg/kg. Of the approximately 54 patients in dose escalation, 19 had hepatocellular carcinoma, about 15 had melanoma, 9 had renal cell carcinoma and 9 had head and neck cancer. In the dose-escalation cohort, 65% to 90% of patients were male, and the mean age was roughly 60 years, with a range of about 20 to 90. Patients were allowed to have had prior anti-PD-1, anti-PD-L1 or anti-CTLA-4 therapy, and approximately 40% of the dose-escalation patients had previously received checkpoint inhibitors. Three dose-escalation patients achieved partial responses, one with hepatocellular carcinoma and two with cutaneous melanoma. The point of sequencing TCRbeta in the periphery was to test whether ivuxolimab changed TCR sequence diversity and drove clonal T-cell expansion. The paper reports the monotherapy dose-escalation portion (N of about 54 patients) of the phase I ivuxolimab trial.

Overall results and qualifications from the work: At doses of 0.1 to 3.0 mg/kg, clonal expansion of both CD4+ and CD8+ blood T cells was observed from baseline to week 6. Low levels of normalized T-cell clonal expansion were also shown by some nonresponding patients. After ivuxolimab, more expanded clones were found on average in CD8+ T cells than in CD4+ T cells. In the 0.1-3.0 mg/kg groups, partial responders were among the patients with the lowest normalized peripheral clonal expansion, particularly in CD8+ T cells. The antigen specificity of the clonally expanded peripheral T cells was not determined.

The sequencing used CD4+ or CD8+ T cells sorted from blood, collected in a trial of the OX40 agonist ivuxolimab. This receptor chain uses TRBV5-4 and TRBJ2-1; the junction holds 16 bases that match TRBD2. The receptor was isolated from an adult with an advanced solid tumor such as melanoma, head and neck, liver or kidney cancer. The CDR3 reads as follows: CASSLMTGTSGRAEQFF. Read as DNA, the sequence is TGTGCCAGCAGCTTGATGACCGGGACTAGCGGGAGGGCTGAGCAGTTCTTC.